This T cell receptor beta chain came from a study of shared clonotypes between healthy human individuals. Study background: Each donor's CD8 memory used one plate, CD8 naive two, each CD4 subset three.

The CDR3 has 16 amino acids. CDR1 is SGHTS and CDR2 is YDEGEE in the germline V gene. Trimming removed 1 base from V and 0 bases from J, with 11 bases in between. Original methodology: Filtering differed because ImmunoSEQ produced junction-only sequences that carried no quality scores. The assay was immunoSEQ multiplex PCR, and TCRdb's table has in-frame clones only and misses some. Clone size and the V and J calls come from that table; the DNA yielded D and trimming. In the table there are hundreds of thousands of clones, less than 85% of which are singletons. Whole-study results and caveats: Naive subsets usually exceeded memory subsets in estimated richness.

As regards this clone: Antigen: not known.

What was sequenced was memory CD4+ T cells sorted from blood. Subset defined: CD45RA-negative fraction. The TCR was taken from a woman in her thirties in good health. The chain uses TRBV5-8 and TRBJ1-3; no reliable D call. The CDR3 DNA sequence: TGTGCCAGCAGCTTGCCCGGCGGCTACTCTGGAAACACCATATATTTT. It is translated as CASSLPGGYSGNTIYF.